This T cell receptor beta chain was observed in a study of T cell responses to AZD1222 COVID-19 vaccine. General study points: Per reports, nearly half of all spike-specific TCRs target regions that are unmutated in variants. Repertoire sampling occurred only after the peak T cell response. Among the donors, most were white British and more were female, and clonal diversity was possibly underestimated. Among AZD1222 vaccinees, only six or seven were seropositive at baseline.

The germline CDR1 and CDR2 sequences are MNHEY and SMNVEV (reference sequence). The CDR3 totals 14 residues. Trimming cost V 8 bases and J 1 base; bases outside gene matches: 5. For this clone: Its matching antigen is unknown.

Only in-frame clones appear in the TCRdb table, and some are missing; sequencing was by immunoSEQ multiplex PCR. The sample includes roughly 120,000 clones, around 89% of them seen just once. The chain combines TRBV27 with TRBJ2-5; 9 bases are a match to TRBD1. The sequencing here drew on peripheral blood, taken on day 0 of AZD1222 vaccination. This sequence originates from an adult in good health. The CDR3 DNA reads TGTGCCAGCGGCCTGGACAGGGGCCAAGAGACCCAGTACTTC. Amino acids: CASGLDRGQETQYF.